This T cell receptor beta chain was recovered during a study of T cells expressing NK-cell markers (dated by TCRdb to about 2020). Looking at the study overall: In sorted CD3+CD56+NKG2C+, CD3+CD56+NKG2C- and CD3+CD56-NKG2C+ T-cell subsets from eight donors, TCR beta-chain repertoires were profiled. The eight sequenced donors were randomly selected healthy volunteers, three men and five women. Among the eight sequenced donors, only one was HCMV-seronegative, while the other seven were HCMV-seropositive. Sequencing of the libraries produced 2 x 150 bp reads on Illumina HiSeq 2000/2500, MiSeq or NextSeq.

A commercial ELISA kit detecting HCMV-specific IgG in serum was used to determine HCMV serostatus. Peripheral blood mononuclear cells were isolated from blood by Ficoll density gradient centrifugation. The reads were generated on an Illumina HiSeq 2000. TCR beta cDNA libraries were prepared using 5'RACE template switching, which introduced a universal primer site and unique molecular identifiers. cDNA synthesis was primed from the TCR beta constant segment and was followed by two successive PCR amplification steps. The study's own analysis went as follows. MIGEC handled demultiplexing of the reads and grouping by UMI, while MiTCR was used to assemble and quantify clonotypes. To remove erroneous sequences, TCR cDNA sequences were retained only when supported by two or more reads. The tcR package was used for downstream repertoire analysis, and clonotypes were matched between fractions using CDR3 nucleotide sequence together with V segment. VDJmatch was used to annotate antigen specificity against VDJdb, with one amino acid substitution in CDR3 permitted. Through TCRdb reprocessing, the reads give one entry per CDR3 protein sequence; DNA is omitted. TCRdb's processing, not the authors' own work, is the source of the V and J calls. The data table for this sample lists fewer than 400,000 distinct CDR3 sequences. The ten most abundant clones make up about 10% of the sample.

Via the germline V gene, CDR1 is KGHDR and CDR2 SFDVKD. Including cysteine and phenylalanine, the CDR3 has 14 amino acids. DNA is not on record. Study-wide conclusions, independent of this receptor: In about six donors, the dominant CD3+CD56+NKG2C+ clonotypes were found to rank among the top 10 CD8+ clonotypes and to make up about 1.0-8% of CD8+ T cells. It remained unclear whether the expanded NKG2C-expressing T cell clones were specific for HCMV antigens. Those dominant clonotypes were again the most abundant among CD3+CD56-NKG2C+ cells in a handful of donors, at about 28.3-60.1%.

As to this clonotype: Its antigen remains undetermined.

The TCR was taken from a woman between 50 and 59 years old in good health. Donor details come from another sample of the same person, matched by shared clones. The rearrangement combines TRBV24-1 with TRBJ2-7. The material sequenced was blood T cells: a sorted CD56 or NKG2C T cell subset, CD4+ or CD8+ T cells, or bulk PBMC T cells (not recorded which). CDR3 protein: CVTTTSGSSYEQYF.